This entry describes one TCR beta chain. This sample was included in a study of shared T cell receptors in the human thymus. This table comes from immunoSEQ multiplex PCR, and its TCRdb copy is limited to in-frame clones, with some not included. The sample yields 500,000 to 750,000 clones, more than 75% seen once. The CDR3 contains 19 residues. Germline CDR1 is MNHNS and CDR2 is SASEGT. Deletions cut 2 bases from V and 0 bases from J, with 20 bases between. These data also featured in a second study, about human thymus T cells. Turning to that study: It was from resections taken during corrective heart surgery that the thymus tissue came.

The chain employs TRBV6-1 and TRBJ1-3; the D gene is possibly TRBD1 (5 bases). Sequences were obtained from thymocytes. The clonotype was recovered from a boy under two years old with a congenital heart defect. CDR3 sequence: CASSESWSGNSSSGNTIYF. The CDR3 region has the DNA TGTGCCAGCAGTGAAAGTTGGTCAGGGAATTCGAGCTCTGGAAACACCATATATTTT.